This T cell receptor beta chain derives from a study of vaccination and CD4 T cells after COVID-19. Whole-study context: Four females and six males made up the convalescents, with two Hispanic. Post-COVID draws came a median approximately 94 days after diagnosis (range 35 to 161). Taking of post-vaccine samples occurred a median approximately 67 days after dose two (range 14 to 241).

Germline loops: CDR1 SGHTA, CDR2 FQGNSA. V dropped 5 bases and J dropped 0 bases, with 17 bases sitting between them. The CDR3 has 17 residues. TCRdb re-called the PCR reads with MiXCR, one entry per CDR3 protein. The top ten hold 4.5% to 7% of the sample, which has 35,000 to 45,000 distinct CDR3 sequences, around 35% seen once. Indicated time point: late sampling 161 to 241 days after vaccination in three convalescent patients. The V call is TRBV7-2, the J call TRBJ2-1, with D perhaps TRBD2 (6 bases). Here the sequenced sample was CD4+ T cells from blood, taken about 7 months after SARS-CoV-2 vaccination. The origin of this receptor is a human donor who had recovered from COVID-19. The chain's CDR3 is CASSRRAGKSSYNEQFF. Written as DNA, the CDR3 is TGTGCCAGCAGCCGTAGGGCGGGAAAGAGCTCCTACAATGAGCAGTTCTTC.